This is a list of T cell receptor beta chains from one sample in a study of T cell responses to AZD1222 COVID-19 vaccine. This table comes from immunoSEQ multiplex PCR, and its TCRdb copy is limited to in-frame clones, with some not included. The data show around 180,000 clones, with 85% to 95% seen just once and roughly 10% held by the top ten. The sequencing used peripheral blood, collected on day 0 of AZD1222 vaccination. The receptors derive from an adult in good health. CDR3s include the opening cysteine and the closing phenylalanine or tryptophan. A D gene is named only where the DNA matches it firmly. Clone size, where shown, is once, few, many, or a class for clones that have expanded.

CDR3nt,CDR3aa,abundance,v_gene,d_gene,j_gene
TGTGCCAGCAGCTTACCCCCCCGTGGGGGCGTCTATGGCTACACCTTC,CASSLPPRGGVYGYTF,-,TRBV7-2,-,TRBJ1-2
TGTGCCAGCAGTTTAGAGGCGGGCCCCGCGGGTGGCTACACCTTC,CASSLEAGPAGGYTF,once,TRBV27,-,TRBJ1-2
TGCGCCAGCAGCCCCGGACAGACAAGACCCCTCCACTTT,CASSPGQTRPLHF,once,TRBV5-1,-,TRBJ1-6
TGTGCCAGCTCACCACCTGGGGGGGCTAACACTGAAGCTTTCTTT,CASSPPGGANTEAFF,-,TRBV18,-,TRBJ1-1
TGTGCCACCAGCAGTGGGAAAGGAAATAATTCACCCCTCCACTTT,CATSSGKGNNSPLHF,-,TRBV15,-,TRBJ1-6
TGTGCCAGCACTTTTACCCAGGGGTTAAACACTGAAGCTTTCTTT,CASTFTQGLNTEAFF,-,TRBV12-1,-,TRBJ1-1
TGTGCCAGCGGCTGGGGCAGGGTCTACAATGAGCAGTTCTTC,CASGWGRVYNEQFF,-,TRBV2,-,TRBJ2-1
TGTGCCAGCTCACCGGGACGCCTCCACCATGAGCAGTTCTTC,CASSPGRLHHEQFF,-,TRBV18,-,TRBJ2-1
TGTGCCAGTATTCCAAGGACAGGGAACAGAGACACTGAAGCTTTCTTT,CASIPRTGNRDTEAFF,-,TRBV19,TRBD1,TRBJ1-1
TGTGCCAGCAGCTTGGGACAAATCACAGATACGCAGTATTTT,CASSLGQITDTQYF,-,TRBV5-8,-,TRBJ2-3
TGTGCCGCAAGCGGGACAGCCTACAATGAGCAGTTCTTC,CAASGTAYNEQFF,once,TRBV19,-,TRBJ2-1
TGTGCCAGCAGCTTGCACGAGACCCAGTACTTC,CASSLHETQYF,-,TRBV5-6,-,TRBJ2-5
TGCAGCGTTGGAGGGTCCGATGGCTACACCTTC,CSVGGSDGYTF,-,TRBV29-1,-,TRBJ1-2
TGTGCCTGGAGTCTACCCCCCCGGACCCAGTACTTC,CAWSLPPRTQYF,-,TRBV30,-,TRBJ2-5
TGTGCCAGCAGCTCCCCGCCCAGGGGGAATTCACCCCTCCACTTT,CASSSPPRGNSPLHF,once,TRBV7-2,TRBD1,TRBJ1-6
TGTGCCAGCAGCAGAGACCCCGGGACAGGCCCCCGGGGGACTGAAGCTTTCTTT,CASSRDPGTGPRGTEAFF,-,TRBV7-6,TRBD1,TRBJ1-1
TGTGCCAGCAGCCGCGGGACTAGGGCCGATGAGCAGTTCTTC,CASSRGTRADEQFF,-,TRBV5-4,TRBD2,TRBJ2-1